A selection of T cell receptor beta chains follows, all from one sample in a study of blood T cell repertoires in COVID-19. TCRdb keeps only in-frame clones here, not all; method: immunoSEQ multiplex PCR. The sample yields fewer than 60,000 clones, approximately 80% seen once. Sequencing used peripheral blood. The receptors shown here come from a man in his sixties with COVID-19, enrolled during active disease. The CDR3 runs from the conserved cysteine through the conserved F or W. A D gene is named only where the DNA matches it firmly. Some rows have no size entry. The others give once, few or many, or a class for an expanded clone.

. | TRBJ2-7 | TRBV5-1 | . | CASSLPDSMSEQYF | TGCGCCAGCAGCTTGCCAGACTCTATGAGCGAGCAGTACTTC
. | TRBJ2-1 | TRBV19 | TRBD2 | CATKGLAGEYNEQFF | TGTGCCACCAAAGGACTAGCGGGAGAGTATAATGAGCAGTTCTTC
. | TRBJ1-6 | TRBV6-5 | . | CASSYGGSYNSPLHF | TGTGCCAGCAGTTACGGGGGGTCCTATAATTCACCCCTCCACTTT
. | TRBJ2-2 | TRBV19 | . | CASKLGGPWAGELFF | TGTGCCAGTAAATTAGGAGGGCCATGGGCCGGGGAGCTGTTTTTT
. | TRBJ2-3 | TRBV19 | TRBD2 | CASRTSGKETDTQYF | TGTGCCAGTAGAACTAGCGGGAAAGAGACAGATACGCAGTATTTT
. | TRBJ2-3 | TRBV6-2/TRBV6-3 | . | CASSYGVGARTDTQYF | TGTGCCAGCAGTTACGGGGTGGGAGCCCGCACAGATACGCAGTATTTT
. | TRBJ1-4 | TRBV27 | . | CASGETGTRKLFF | TGTGCCAGCGGTGAGACAGGAACGAGAAAACTGTTTTTT
once | TRBJ2-2 | TRBV2 | . | CASRGARDTGELFF | TGTGCCAGCAGGGGGGCCCGGGACACCGGGGAGCTGTTTTTT
. | TRBJ1-1 | TRBV5-1 | . | CASSLASGEAFF | TGCGCCAGCAGCTTGGCCTCAGGTGAAGCTTTCTTT
. | TRBJ2-1 | TRBV6-2/TRBV6-3 | TRBD2 | CASSPLAVAGGADEQFF | TGTGCCAGCAGTCCCTTAGCGGTAGCGGGAGGAGCGGATGAGCAGTTCTTC
. | TRBJ2-2 | TRBV24-1 | TRBD2 | CATSDASGGPGELFF | TGTGCCACCAGTGATGCTAGCGGGGGGCCCGGGGAGCTGTTTTTT
. | TRBJ1-5 | TRBV6-5 | TRBD1 | CATAGQFNQPQHF | TGTGCCACCGCGGGACAGTTCAATCAGCCCCAGCATTTT
. | TRBJ1-1 | TRBV6-5 | . | CATRQVLFVNTEAFF | TGTGCCACGCGACAGGTCCTCTTCGTGAACACTGAAGCTTTCTTT
. | TRBJ2-1 | TRBV7-3 | . | CASSFVSGYDEQFF | TGTGCCAGCAGCTTTGTGAGCGGCTACGATGAGCAGTTCTTC
. | TRBJ1-2 | TRBV14 | . | CASSTQANYGYTF | TGTGCCAGCAGCACACAGGCTAACTATGGCTACACCTTC
. | TRBJ2-2 | TRBV4-1 | TRBD2 | CASSLAGAAGELFF | TGCGCCAGCAGTCTAGCGGGGGCGGCCGGGGAGCTGTTTTTT
few | TRBJ1-5 | TRBV6-1 | . | CASSENGWDQPQHF | TGTGCCAGCAGTGAAAACGGGTGGGATCAGCCCCAGCATTTT
. | TRBJ2-7 | TRBV7-6 | TRBD1 | CASSSSPGQPYEQYF | TGTGCCAGCAGCTCCTCCCCGGGACAGCCCTACGAGCAGTACTTC
. | TRBJ2-2 | TRBV3-1/TRBV3-2 | . | CASSQDLAQSNTGELFF | TGTGCCAGCAGCCAAGATCTCGCACAGAGCAACACCGGGGAGCTGTTTTTT
few | TRBJ1-6 | TRBV6-4 | . | CASSLNSNSPLHF | TGTGCCAGCAGTTTGAATAGTAATTCACCCCTCCACTTT
. | TRBJ2-2 | TRBV25-1 | TRBD1 | CVSTPHWDRVPGELFF | TGTGTCAGCACCCCCCATTGGGACAGGGTCCCCGGGGAGCTGTTTTTT